Each of the 18 T cell receptor beta chains below was sequenced from the same sample in a study of blood T cell repertoires in COVID-19. The repertoire was sequenced with immunoSEQ multiplex PCR; TCRdb's copy has only in-frame clones and lacks some. The sample yields tens of thousands of clones, over 80% seen once. The sample comprised peripheral blood. These receptors were obtained from a woman aged 55-69 years with acute or convalescent COVID-19.

This rearrangement joins TRBV28 to TRBJ1-2; 9 bases agree with TRBD1. Germline V gene data show CDR1 as MDHEN and CDR2 as SYDVKM. V lost 6 bases, J lost 8 bases, and 10 bases stayed unmatched. CDR3 length equals 14 residues. CDR3 sequence (DNA): TGTGCCAGCAGGATGACAGGGGGAGTAGGAGGCTACACCTTC. Amino acid sequence: CASRMTGGVGGYTF.

The chain uses TRBV10-3 and TRBJ1-2, with 11 bases that match TRBD1. The CDR3 has 17 residues. CDR1 and CDR2 from the germline V gene are ENHRY and SYGVKD. Trimming took 0 bases from V and 8 from J; bases not matched to a gene: 11. The CDR3 here is CAISESLGQGAVSGYTF. In nucleotides, the CDR3 is TGTGCCATCAGTGAGTCGTTAGGACAGGGGGCGGTGAGCGGCTACACCTTC.

This clone came up once. The chain couples TRBV14 to TRBJ2-7; 9 bases are a match to TRBD1. CDR3 length: 17 amino acids. J lost 5 bases, V lost 1 base, and 12 bases had no gene match. CDR1 and CDR2 (germline): SGHDN, FVKESK. CDR3 bases: TGTGCCAGCAGCCAAGTCGGGTACCCGGGACAGGGCGACGAGCAGTACTTC. Translated: CASSQVGYPGQGDEQYF.

Details on this clone: Other DNA sequences in this specimen translate into the identical CDR3. The chain couples TRBV7-9 to TRBJ2-5, with a tentative D call TRBD1 (6 bases). CDR3 length: 13 residues. Germline loops: CDR1 SEHNR, CDR2 FQNEAQ (reference sequence). V was trimmed by 3 bases and J by 5 bases, leaving 10 bases between them. CDR3 amino acids: CASSFTRGETQYF. The CDR3 bases are TGTGCCAGCAGCTTTACTAGGGGGGAGACCCAGTACTTC.

The rearrangement uses TRBV11-2 and TRBJ2-7; perhaps TRBD2 as D (6 bases). The CDR3 consists of 16 residues. From germline, CDR1 is SGHAT and CDR2 FQNNGV. V shed 7 bases and J shed 2 bases, with 21 bases lying between them. CDR3 DNA sequence: TGTGCCAGCACCCCCCGCCGGGAGCAGGGCCCCTACGAGCAGTACTTC. It yields the protein CASTPRREQGPYEQYF.

V gene TRBV6-1 combines with J gene TRBJ1-2; TRBD1 is a possible D gene (6 bases). In germline, CDR1 is MNHNS, CDR2 SASEGT. Trimming removed 0 bases from V and 8 bases from J, with 16 bases in between. This CDR3 has 15 amino acids. CDR3 nucleotides: TGTGCCAGCAGTGAAGCCGGGGGGCGCTTGGAGGGCTACACCTTC. Residues: CASSEAGGRLEGYTF.

The J gene is TRBJ1-1, the V gene TRBV7-9; D not resolved. Trimming cost V 8 bases and J 0 bases, with 13 bases left between them. Germline V gene lookup returns CDR1 SEHNR and CDR2 FQNEAQ (reference sequence). The CDR3 sequence is 14 residues long. CDR3 sequence (DNA): TGTGCCAGCGGGGAGGTGAACATGAACACTGAAGCTTTCTTT. Encoded protein: CASGEVNMNTEAFF. The variable domain in full, completed from reference TRBV7-9 and TRBJ1-1, reads DTGVSQNPRHKITKRGQNVTFRCDPISEHNRLYWYRQTLGQGPEFLTYFQNEAQLEKSRLLSDRFSAERPKGSFSTLEIQRTEQGDSAMYLCASGEVNMNTEAFFGQGTRLTVV.

The gene calls are TRBV28 and TRBJ1-2; 7 bases are shared with TRBD1. Germline-derived CDR1 and CDR2 are MDHEN and SYDVKM. V was pared by 5 bases and J by 0 bases, with 3 bases of the junction left unmatched. CDR3 length: 14 amino acids. The DNA of the CDR3 is TGTGCCAGCAGTCGACAGGGATCTAACTATGGCTACACCTTC. Encoded protein: CASSRQGSNYGYTF.

The rearrangement joins TRBV11-2 to TRBJ2-5, with 15 positions matching TRBD2. The length of the CDR3 is 17 residues. CDR1 and CDR2 (germline): SGHAT, FQNNGV. The V and J ends lost 3 bases and 4 bases, in that order; junction bases with no gene match: 6. CDR3 region: CASSFGLAGGRRETQYF. The DNA for the CDR3 is TGTGCCAGCAGCTTCGGACTAGCGGGGGGGAGGAGAGAGACCCAGTACTTC.

A single count supports this clone. This chain joins TRBV7-9 and TRBJ1-1; D ambiguous. Trimming removed 7 bases at V and 10 bases at J, with 16 bases between. This CDR3 is built from 12 residues. The germline V gene encodes CDR1 SEHNR and CDR2 FQNEAQ (reference sequence). CDR3 in DNA: TGTGCCAGCACCCAAGCCCTAACCGGAGCTTTCTTT. This gives the protein CASTQALTGAFF.

The count of this clone is one. The J gene is TRBJ2-7, the V gene TRBV30; TRBD1 aligns across 9 bases. CDR1 and CDR2 (germline): GTSNPN, SVGIG (reference sequence). Unmatched junction bases numbered 0, after V lost 5 bases and J lost 4 bases. The CDR3 is 11 amino acids. The CDR3 here is CAWGQGYEQYF. CDR3 bases: TGTGCCTGGGGACAGGGGTACGAGCAGTACTTC.

The chain employs TRBV5-6 and TRBJ1-2; D is unclear. The V and J ends lost 0 bases and 6 bases respectively, with 12 bases between them. Per the germline V gene, CDR1 is SGHDT and CDR2 is YYEEEE. This CDR3 region has 14 residues. The CDR3 DNA follows: TGTGCCAGCAGCTTGGGGCGCGAGGTAAATGGCTACACCTTC. This encodes CASSLGREVNGYTF.

The chain joins TRBV7-3 to TRBJ1-2; D unclear. In germline, CDR1 is SGHTA, CDR2 FQGTGA. The CDR3 is 16 amino acids. V lost 2 bases to trimming and J lost 4 bases, with 17 bases between them. The CDR3 region has the DNA TGTGCCAGCAGCTTATCGGGCGGGCGACTTGCCTATGGCTACACCTTC. Residues: CASSLSGGRLAYGYTF.

The chain carries TRBV2 and TRBJ2-2; 7 bases match TRBD1. J lost 5 bases, V lost 4 bases, and 10 bases had no gene match. The CDR3 has 16 amino acids. The germline V gene encodes CDR1 SNHLY and CDR2 FYNNEI. CDR3 nucleotides: TGTGCCAGCAGTGCCCAGACAGGGTCGGTGACCGGGGAGCTGTTTTTT. Translation: CASSAQTGSVTGELFF. The whole variable domain, remainder taken from reference TRBV2 and TRBJ2-2, is EPEVTQTPSHQVTQMGQEVILRCVPISNHLYFYWYRQILGQKVEFLVSFYNNEISEKSEIFDDQFSVERPDGSNFTLKIRSTKLEDSAMYFCASSAQTGSVTGELFFGEGSRLTVL.

This chain links TRBV27 with TRBJ1-6; maybe TRBD1 (6 bases). V was trimmed by 5 bases and J by 7 bases, leaving 15 bases between them. Germline V CDR1 and CDR2: MNHEY, SMNVEV (reference sequence). The CDR3 totals 15 residues. The CDR3 region is CASSQGGGQNSPLHF. In DNA form, the CDR3 reads TGTGCCAGCAGTCAGGGAGGGGGGCAAAATTCACCCCTCCACTTT.

The chain combines TRBV7-2 with TRBJ2-7, with 14 bases aligning to TRBD2. This CDR3 comprises 19 residues. Germline V gives CDR1 SGHTA, CDR2 FQGNSA. V gave up 3 bases and J gave up 3 bases; unmatched junction bases: 13. The CDR3 nucleotides are TGTGCCAGCAGCTTTAGGCGGGGGACTAGCGGGAGTCGGGTCTACGAGCAGTACTTC. Protein sequence: CASSFRRGTSGSRVYEQYF.

This clone came up a few times. The chain recombines TRBV2 with TRBJ2-2, with D hard to call. The germline V and J ends were trimmed by 6 bases and 2 bases, with 13 bases remaining between them. The germline V gene encodes CDR1 SNHLY and CDR2 FYNNEI. The CDR3 contains 15 residues. This CDR3 is CASSSQADNTGELFF. CDR3 bases: TGTGCCAGCAGCTCGCAGGCAGACAACACCGGGGAGCTGTTTTTT.

As for this clone: At one end, the junction sequence differs from germline, possibly due to a read error. V gene TRBV7-9 combines with J gene TRBJ2-3; 10 positions match TRBD2. Germline CDR1 reads SEHNR; CDR2 reads FQNEAQ (reference sequence). This CDR3 is 17 amino acids long. Here the CDR3 reads CASSLGLAGVRTDTQYF. The CDR3 DNA reads TGTGCCAGCAGTTTAGGGCTAGCGGGAGTCCGCACAGATACGCAGTATTTT.